The clone carrying this TCR beta chain was detected only a few times. Its antigen is not known. This entry belongs to a study of T cells in Graves' hyperthyroidism and ophthalmopathy. Notes on the study in general: Researchers found most expanded thyroid clonotypes above 0.001 in blood as well.

Graves' hyperthyroidism is called stable when ophthalmopathy does not progress within 18 months. Newly diagnosed patients aged 18 to 65 had hyperthyroidism of under 2 months' duration. It was 10 ml of fresh peripheral blood that supplied the PBMCs. RNA transcripts served as the template for amplifying TCR beta CDR3 regions. First-round RT-PCR targeting the TCR CDR3 was performed with the HTBI primer set. TCRdb analysed the multiplex PCR reads with MiXCR anew, one entry per CDR3 protein. The sample has about 740,000 distinct CDR3 sequences; around 15% are singletons. This sequence was found in a woman under 30 with Graves' hyperthyroidism. The sequenced material came from blood.

CDR3 DNA sequence: TGTGCCAGCAGTTACTCCTTCGGGGGGCAGGGCAATCAGCCCCAGCATTTT. Its protein product is CASSYSFGGQGNQPQHF. J is TRBJ1-5 and V is TRBV6-5; TRBD1 might be the D (6 bases). Germline V CDR1 and CDR2: MNHEY, SVGAGI. The CDR3 extends over 17 amino acids. V dropped 0 bases and J dropped 2 bases, with 14 bases sitting between them.